These 29 T cell receptor beta chains were sequenced from one sample in a study of cytomegalovirus exposure and HLA in healthy donors. Primers: 60 Vbeta forward and 13 Jbeta reverse. Sequencing was performed with immunoSEQ multiplex PCR; in TCRdb, only in-frame clones are kept and a portion is missing. This sample has about 250,000 clones, with 80% found just once. The sample taken for sequencing was PBMCs. These receptors all stem from a girl aged 2-10 years in good health and CMV-seronegative.

This sequence joins TRBV13 and TRBJ2-7, with TRBD1 matching over 7 bases. V was clipped by 4 bases and J by 3 bases; unmatched bases: 9. Looked up from germline, CDR1 is PRHDT and CDR2 is FYEKMQ (reference sequence). The CDR3 is 15 residues long. The CDR3 coding sequence is TGTGCCAGCAGCTCCCGACAGGGAATGGGCTACGAGCAGTACTTC. Translating it yields CASSSRQGMGYEQYF.

This clone was found a few times. This chain uses TRBV6-5 with TRBJ2-1; D gene ambiguous. The CDR3 loop spans 13 amino acids. Germline assignment: CDR1 MNHEY and CDR2 SVGAGI. The V gene lost 5 bases and the J gene lost 3 bases, with 8 bases spanning the gap. The CDR3 DNA reads TGTGCCAGCAGTCCCCCCGGCTACAATGAGCAGTTCTTC. Translation gives CASSPPGYNEQFF.

V is TRBV9 and J is TRBJ2-5; 9 nucleotides align to TRBD1. The CDR3 runs to 15 residues. V lost 2 bases and J lost 4; bases outside the gene matches: 6. Germline V gene sequence: CDR1 SGDLS, CDR2 YYNGEE. In nucleotides, the CDR3 is TGTGCCAGCAGCGTCCTTACAGGGGGCGGAGAGACCCAGTACTTC. Translation gives CASSVLTGGGETQYF.

This chain uses TRBV7-3 with TRBJ1-2, with TRBD1 matching 8 bases. The CDR3 contains 13 residues. Germline loops: CDR1 SGHTA, CDR2 FQGTGA. V shed 5 bases, J shed 5 bases, and the junction held 4 bases outside the gene matches. CDR3 loop: CASSPDREYGYTF. CDR3 bases: TGTGCCAGCAGCCCGGACAGGGAGTATGGCTACACCTTC.

CDR3 DNA: TGTGCCAGCAGCTTAGCCCGGGACATACCCACCGGGGAGCTGTTTTTT. Its protein product is CASSLARDIPTGELFF. The chain is built from TRBV7-2 and TRBJ2-2, with a tentative D call TRBD1 (6 bases). The CDR3 extends over 16 amino acids. Germline CDR1 reads SGHTA; CDR2 reads FQGNSA. V was pared by 0 bases and J by 4 bases, with 12 bases between.

The V call is TRBV7-2, the J call TRBJ2-2, with 7 nucleotides matching TRBD1. V was clipped by 3 bases and J by 0 bases; unmatched bases: 4. Looked up from germline, CDR1 is SGHTA and CDR2 is FQGNSA. This CDR3 comprises 16 residues. The CDR3 loop reads CASSLLDRANTGELFF. In DNA, the CDR3 is TGTGCCAGCAGCTTGCTCGACAGGGCGAACACCGGGGAGCTGTTTTTT.

CDR3 region: CASSQEAGVEQYF. The CDR3, as DNA: TGTGCCAGCAGCCAAGAGGCCGGGGTTGAGCAGTACTTC. The rearrangement uses TRBV14 and TRBJ2-7, with a tentative D call TRBD2 (5 bases). CDR1 SGHDN and CDR2 FVKESK come from the germline V gene. The length of the CDR3 is 13 residues. Trimming shortened V by 0 bases and J by 7 bases, and 10 bases separated the two germline ends. The full variable domain, rest sourced from reference TRBV14 and TRBJ2-7, is EAGVTQFPSHSVIEKGQTVTLRCDPISGHDNLYWYRRVMGKEIKFLLHFVKESKQDESGMPNNRFLAERTGGTYSTLKVQPAELEDSGVYFCASSQEAGVEQYFGPGTRLTVT.

The gene calls are TRBV2 and TRBJ2-3; D not resolved. The CDR3 sequence is 16 residues long. Germline V gene data show CDR1 as SNHLY and CDR2 as FYNNEI. Trimming shortened V by 0 bases and J by 6 bases, and 16 bases separated the two germline ends. In DNA, the CDR3 is TGTGCCAGCAGTGAAGCGCGGAGCCCTCTCGGGGATACGCAGTATTTT. Translated, it gives CASSEARSPLGDTQYF.

The V gene is TRBV27, the J gene TRBJ2-7; 11 positions match TRBD2. Per germline, CDR1 MNHEY and CDR2 SMNVEV (reference sequence). CDR3 size: 16 residues. V gave up 8 bases and J gave up 6 bases; unmatched junction bases: 15. For the CDR3, the DNA is TGTGCCAGCCAACCCTCGGCGACTAGCGGGACTCGCGAGCAGTACTTC. Translation gives CASQPSATSGTREQYF.

The V call is TRBV10-3, the J call TRBJ2-2, with a weak D call TRBD2 (7 bases). The CDR3 totals 16 residues. CDR1 and CDR2 from the germline V gene are ENHRY and SYGVKD. V was trimmed by 11 bases and J by 3 bases, leaving 22 bases between them. Written as DNA, the CDR3 is TGTGCCGCTTCACAAGGTGGGGAGGGGGACACCGGGGAGCTGTTTTTT. Translated: CAASQGGEGDTGELFF.

This chain links TRBV28 with TRBJ2-2; a possible D gene is TRBD2 (5 bases). CDR3 length: 15 residues. V shed 2 bases and J shed 3 bases, with 10 bases lying between them. Looked up from germline, CDR1 is MDHEN and CDR2 is SYDVKM. The CDR3 DNA reads as TGTGCCAGCAGTTTAATGAGGGCGGACACCGGGGAGCTGTTTTTT. Protein sequence: CASSLMRADTGELFF.

This chain connects TRBV2 to TRBJ2-7; D ambiguous. There are 11 residues in the CDR3. The ends were cut back, 1 base at V and 6 bases at J, with 4 bases in the middle. CDR1 is SNHLY, CDR2 FYNNEI, per germline. The CDR3 sequence: CASSEGGEQYF. CDR3 DNA sequence: TGTGCCAGCAGTGAAGGCGGCGAGCAGTACTTC.

The rearrangement links TRBV21-1 to TRBJ1-1; the table's D call of TRBD1 was not tested on the DNA. TRBV21-1 is a documented pseudogene. The CDR3 covers 16 residues. In DNA, the CDR3 is TGTGCCAGCAGCGCTCCCCGGGACAGATTGAACACTGAAGCTTTCTTT. Protein: CASSAPRDRLNTEAFF.

The chain is built from TRBV6-1 and TRBJ2-6; possibly TRBD1 for D (6 bases). CDR1 and CDR2 from the germline V gene are MNHNS and SASEGT. V lost 2 bases, J lost 4 bases, and 9 bases lay in between. The CDR3 contains 15 residues. The CDR3 spells CASSEYGQGANVLTF. The DNA of the CDR3 is TGTGCCAGCAGTGAATACGGACAGGGGGCCAACGTCCTGACTTTC.

V and J are TRBV9 and TRBJ2-2; D uncertain. Germline V gives CDR1 SGDLS, CDR2 YYNGEE. The CDR3 covers 15 residues. Trimming left V 0 bases short and J 5 bases short, with 11 bases between. CDR3 bases: TGTGCCAGCAGCGTAGATAGTTCTCGGACCGGGGAGCTGTTTTTT. As protein: CASSVDSSRTGELFF.

V and J are TRBV4-2 and TRBJ2-3, with 7 positions matching TRBD2. Germline loops: CDR1 LGHNA, CDR2 YNFKEQ. CDR3 length: 17 residues. V was clipped by 0 bases and J by 1 base; unmatched bases: 7. This chain's CDR3 is CASSQDRSGVGTDTQYF. CDR3 sequence (DNA): TGTGCCAGCAGCCAAGATAGGAGCGGGGTAGGCACAGATACGCAGTATTTT.

This chain links TRBV4-1 with TRBJ1-6; TRBD1 matches at 8 bases. The CDR3 loop spans 16 amino acids. Unmatched junction bases numbered 7, after V lost 2 bases and J lost 7 bases. Germline lookup yields CDR1 MGHRA and CDR2 YSYEKL. The CDR3 bases are TGCGCCAGCAGCCAATCGACAGGGGTTAAAAATTCACCCCTCCACTTT. Translated, it gives CASSQSTGVKNSPLHF.

This chain uses TRBV7-9 with TRBJ2-7, with 12 bases matching TRBD2. The CDR3 has 17 residues. Looked up from germline, CDR1 is SEHNR and CDR2 is FQNEAQ (reference sequence). V shed 5 bases and J 9 bases; nucleotides not matched to a gene: 17. The CDR3 DNA is TGTGCCAGCAGCGGCGGACTAGCGGGGATGCCCTATGAGGTGCAGTACTTC. Protein product: CASSGGLAGMPYEVQYF. The entire variable domain, with the rest obtained from reference TRBV7-9 and TRBJ2-7, is as follows: DTGVSQNPRHKITKRGQNVTFRCDPISEHNRLYWYRQTLGQGPEFLTYFQNEAQLEKSRLLSDRFSAERPKGSFSTLEIQRTEQGDSAMYLCASSGGLAGMPYEVQYFGPGTRLTVT.

The chain uses TRBV28 and TRBJ2-7, with 9 bases lining up with TRBD1. The germline V gene has CDR1 MDHEN and CDR2 SYDVKM. J lost 5 bases, V lost 3 bases, and 8 bases had no gene match. This CDR3 is built from 15 residues. In nucleotides, the CDR3 is TGTGCCAGCAGTTTTGGGGACAGGGTGACCCACGAGCAGTACTTC. Translating it yields CASSFGDRVTHEQYF.

The table lists this clone with a count of one. The rearrangement links TRBV9 to TRBJ1-1; perhaps TRBD1 as D (5 bases). Germline CDR1 is SGDLS and CDR2 is YYNGEE. V was cut by 3 bases and J by 6 bases, with 12 bases left in between. This CDR3 has 13 amino acids. The CDR3 here is CASSGRRGSEAFF. The CDR3 DNA reads as TGTGCCAGCAGCGGACGAAGGGGATCTGAAGCTTTCTTT.

The chain is built from TRBV9 and TRBJ2-2; TRBD2 matches at 8 bases. Germline V gene lookup returns CDR1 SGDLS and CDR2 YYNGEE. V dropped 0 bases and J dropped 10; count of bases not matched to a gene: 5. This CDR3 is built from 14 residues. CDR3 sequence (DNA): TGTGCCAGCAGCGTAGGCGGGGGGACGGAGGAGCTGTTTTTT. This translates into CASSVGGGTEELFF.

CDR3 in amino acids: CASSYPTSVGPYEQYF. The CDR3 DNA follows: TGTGCCAGCAGTTACCCTACTAGCGTGGGGCCCTACGAGCAGTACTTC. The genes are TRBV6-6 and TRBJ2-7; the match to TRBD2 covers 7 bases. Per germline, CDR1 MNHNY and CDR2 SVGAGI (reference sequence). The CDR3 spans 16 residues. V lost 2 bases and J lost 2; bases outside the gene matches: 9.

The CDR3 protein is CASSYLTGGEKLFF. In nucleotides, the CDR3 is TGTGCCAGCAGTTACCTTACAGGTGGGGAAAAACTGTTTTTT. V is TRBV6-5 and J is TRBJ1-4, with D possibly TRBD1 on 5 matching bases. The CDR3 covers 14 residues. V dropped 2 bases and J dropped 8 bases, with 12 bases sitting between them. Germline V gene lookup returns CDR1 MNHEY and CDR2 SVGAGI.

This clone appeared a few times. V gene TRBV7-3 combines with J gene TRBJ1-2; 7 bases agree with TRBD1. The CDR3 covers 15 residues. Unmatched junction bases numbered 7, after V lost 0 bases and J lost 6 bases. CDR1 and CDR2 from the germline V gene are SGHTA and FQGTGA. The CDR3 is CASSLTPDRLDGYTF. The CDR3 DNA sequence: TGTGCCAGCAGCTTAACCCCGGACAGGTTGGATGGCTACACCTTC.

V and J are TRBV29-1 and TRBJ2-7; 7 bases line up with TRBD1. Germline V lookup: CDR1 SQVTM, CDR2 ANQGSEA. CDR3 length equals 12 residues. The V and J ends lost 4 bases and 3 bases, in that order; junction bases with no gene match: 3. This CDR3 reads CSVGQGGYEQYF. CDR3 DNA: TGCAGCGTTGGACAGGGCGGCTACGAGCAGTACTTC.

This chain connects TRBV5-1 to TRBJ2-2; D is possibly TRBD2 (6 bases). V lost 0 bases to trimming and J lost 4 bases, with 13 bases between them. Germline V gene data show CDR1 as SGHRS and CDR2 as YFSETQ. The CDR3 contains 16 residues. The CDR3 here is CASSLEAGPFTGELFF. The CDR3 DNA reads TGCGCCAGCAGCTTGGAGGCGGGACCCTTCACCGGGGAGCTGTTTTTT.

The CDR3 sequence is CARTRQGHGYTF. The CDR3 DNA reads as TGCGCCAGAACTAGACAGGGACATGGCTACACCTTC. The chain uses TRBV10-1 and TRBJ1-2, with 7 bases fitting TRBD1. The CDR3 has 12 residues. The germline CDR1 and CDR2 sequences are WNHNN and SYGVQD (reference sequence). J gave up 6 bases and V 9 bases, and 7 bases lay outside the gene matches.

This chain connects TRBV7-2 to TRBJ2-1, with D tentatively TRBD1 (5 bases). The V end lost 4 bases, the J end lost 3 bases, and 10 bases lay between the germline ends. CDR1 and CDR2 (germline): SGHTA, FQGNSA. There are 14 residues in the CDR3. CDR3 sequence reads: CASSSRTIYNEQFF. The CDR3, as DNA: TGTGCCAGCAGCTCCCGGACAATCTACAATGAGCAGTTCTTC.

The rearrangement joins TRBV7-2 to TRBJ2-1; 7 bases line up with TRBD2. This CDR3 spans 19 amino acids. Germline assignment: CDR1 SGHTA and CDR2 FQGNSA. The V gene end was trimmed by 2 bases and the J gene end by 4 bases; junction bases not matched to a gene: 17. In nucleotides, the CDR3 is TGTGCCAGCAGCTTATTCATGTTATGGGGCGGGAGAGCATACAATGAGCAGTTCTTC. Its translation is CASSLFMLWGGRAYNEQFF.